In its sample, the clone carrying this TCR beta chain was seen many times. Researchers amplified the TCR beta CDR3 regions from RNA transcripts. HTBI primers drove first-round RT-PCR of the TCR CDR3. TCRdb re-derived calls from the multiplex PCR reads in MiXCR, one entry per CDR3 protein. The table has fewer than 450,000 distinct CDR3 sequences, about a sixth seen once. The data were obtained in a study of T cells in Graves' hyperthyroidism and ophthalmopathy. Germline V gives CDR1 SQVTM, CDR2 ANQGSEA. The CDR3 sequence is 12 residues long. V dropped 3 bases and J dropped 5 bases, with 10 bases sitting between them.

The origin of this receptor is a woman aged 25 to 39 with Graves' hyperthyroidism that later progressed to Graves' ophthalmopathy. Sample: blood. V gene TRBV29-1 combines with J gene TRBJ1-1; no firm D call. The CDR3 bases are TGCAGCGTTGATCCGTCAGCAACTGAAGCTTTCTTT. Amino acids: CSVDPSATEAFF.